The present T cell receptor beta chain was sequenced within a study of T cell responses to AZD1222 COVID-19 vaccine. General study findings and limits: The breadth and depth of Spike-specific TCRs increased once two AZD1222 doses had been given. Possibly, clonal diversity was underestimated; donors were largely white British and included more females. Spike regions recognized by vaccine-associated CD4 TCRs spanned the protein, led by 160-218 and 743-854. Reports say nearly half of spike-specific TCRs go after unmutated variant regions.

A remark on this clone: Its matching antigen is unknown.

Germline trimming cut 6 bases from V and 5 bases from J; bases unmatched to any gene: 10. Germline V gene sequence: CDR1 SGHTA, CDR2 FQGNSA. CDR3 length: 15 amino acids. TCRdb's table, derived via immunoSEQ multiplex PCR, lists solely in-frame clones and lacks some. The sample lists 140,000 to 150,000 clones; around 91% were seen once. The specimen was peripheral blood, collected on day 0 of AZD1222 vaccination. The genes are TRBV7-2 and TRBJ2-7; 10 bases align to TRBD1. The receptor comes from an adult in good health. The CDR3 sequence: CASSSDGTGVHEQYF. The CDR3 DNA reads TGTGCCAGCAGTTCAGACGGGACAGGGGTCCACGAGCAGTACTTC.